Reported below is one TCR beta chain. In blood CD8+ and CD4+ T cells, TCR beta underwent sequencing. RNA, at about 0.45 to 1 ug, was reverse transcribed with random hexamers. An immunoSEQ multiplex PCR generated amplified TCR beta CDR3 products spanning 54 Vbeta and 13 Jbeta. TCRdb reanalysed the immunoSEQ multiplex PCR reads using MiXCR and keeps one entry per CDR3 protein. The sample shows a few hundred thousand distinct CDR3 sequences, 70% to 90% of them seen only once. The sample is drawn from a study of CD8 T cells in Susac syndrome. The CDR3 totals 15 residues. Trimming pared 5 bases from V and 3 bases from J, leaving 17 bases between.

The clonotype comes from a human donor with multiple sclerosis. The sample consisted of CD8+ T cells from PBMCs. The chain recombines TRBV12-3 or TRBV12-4 with TRBJ2-7; TRBD1 is a possible D gene (6 bases). The CDR3 nucleotides are TGTGCCAGCAGTAACCCAGGGGTAGGGAACTACGAGCAGTACTTC. This sequence encodes CASSNPGVGNYEQYF.